A selection of T cell receptor beta chains follows, all from one sample in a study of CD8+ T cells in alopecia areata. Profiled with immunoSEQ multiplex PCR; TCRdb holds only in-frame clones, not every one. The sample lists 100,000 to 140,000 clones; 84% were seen once. This material consisted of CD8+ T cells sorted from blood, taken at week 24, from a patient treated with tofacitinib. These receptors all stem from a human donor with alopecia areata. Each CDR3 is given with its conserved first and last residue. Each record gives: CDR3 protein, CDR3 DNA, clone size, CDR3 length, J gene, V gene, D gene. A D gene is named only where the DNA matches it firmly. Clone size is shown for a subset of rows, as once, few, many or a class of expanded clone.

CDR3aa: CAISEDSPSYNEQFF; CDR3nt: TGTGCCATCAGTGAAGACAGTCCTTCCTACAATGAGCAGTTCTTC; abundance: -; len: 15; j_gene: TRBJ2-1; v_gene: TRBV10-3; d_gene: -
CDR3aa: CATRGEFSGNTIYF; CDR3nt: TGTGCCACAAGAGGAGAATTCTCTGGAAACACCATATATTTT; abundance: -; len: 14; j_gene: TRBJ1-3; v_gene: TRBV19; d_gene: -
CDR3aa: CASSLFAGYEQYF; CDR3nt: TGTGCCAGCAGTTTATTCGCCGGCTACGAGCAGTACTTC; abundance: -; len: 13; j_gene: TRBJ2-7; v_gene: TRBV27; d_gene: -
CDR3aa: CASSLKGTGELFF; CDR3nt: TGTGCCAGCAGTTTAAAAGGAACCGGGGAGCTGTTTTTT; abundance: -; len: 13; j_gene: TRBJ2-2; v_gene: TRBV27; d_gene: -
CDR3aa: CASSLDGGAYEQYF; CDR3nt: TGTGCCAGCAGCTTGGACGGTGGGGCCTACGAGCAGTACTTC; abundance: -; len: 14; j_gene: TRBJ2-7; v_gene: TRBV5-6; d_gene: -
CDR3aa: CATIEVSSGANVLTF; CDR3nt: TGTGCCACCATCGAGGTGTCCTCTGGGGCCAACGTCCTGACTTTC; abundance: -; len: 15; j_gene: TRBJ2-6; v_gene: TRBV15; d_gene: -
CDR3aa: CASTSHRSDYGYTF; CDR3nt: TGCGCCAGCACCTCCCACAGGAGTGACTATGGCTACACCTTC; abundance: -; len: 14; j_gene: TRBJ1-2; v_gene: TRBV4-3; d_gene: -
CDR3aa: CASSHTSNYEQYF; CDR3nt: TGCGCCAGCAGCCACACATCTAACTACGAGCAGTACTTC; abundance: -; len: 13; j_gene: TRBJ2-7; v_gene: TRBV4-1; d_gene: -
CDR3aa: CASSQLGKNTGELFF; CDR3nt: TGTGCCAGCAGCCAACTAGGGAAGAACACCGGGGAGCTGTTTTTT; abundance: once; len: 15; j_gene: TRBJ2-2; v_gene: TRBV14; d_gene: -
CDR3aa: CASSAGRGGTGELFF; CDR3nt: TGCGCCAGCAGCGCCGGCAGGGGAGGGACCGGGGAGCTGTTTTTT; abundance: -; len: 15; j_gene: TRBJ2-2; v_gene: TRBV5-1; d_gene: -
CDR3aa: CSQAAGNQPQHF; CDR3nt: TGTTCACAGGCGGCCGGCAATCAGCCCCAGCATTTT; abundance: -; len: 12; j_gene: TRBJ1-5; v_gene: TRBV7-9; d_gene: -
CDR3aa: CASSLTGFGETQYF; CDR3nt: TGTGCCAGCAGCTTAACGGGATTCGGAGAGACCCAGTACTTC; abundance: -; len: 14; j_gene: TRBJ2-5; v_gene: TRBV7-3; d_gene: -
CDR3aa: CASSQEVGTGGGNGYTF; CDR3nt: TGCGCCAGCAGCCAAGAAGTGGGGACAGGGGGCGGCAATGGCTACACCTTC; abundance: -; len: 17; j_gene: TRBJ1-2; v_gene: TRBV4-1; d_gene: TRBD1
CDR3aa: CSVERGGNEQFF; CDR3nt: TGCAGCGTTGAGCGGGGGGGGAATGAGCAGTTCTTC; abundance: -; len: 12; j_gene: TRBJ2-1; v_gene: TRBV29-1; d_gene: TRBD2
CDR3aa: CASSQDYLNEQFF; CDR3nt: TGCGCCAGCAGCCAAGATTACCTGAATGAGCAGTTCTTC; abundance: -; len: 13; j_gene: TRBJ2-1; v_gene: TRBV4-1; d_gene: -
CDR3aa: CASSQETGGYEQFF; CDR3nt: TGCGCCAGCAGCCAGGAAACAGGGGGTTATGAGCAGTTCTTC; abundance: -; len: 14; j_gene: TRBJ2-1; v_gene: TRBV4-3; d_gene: TRBD1
CDR3aa: CASSQVFPYEQYF; CDR3nt: TGTGCCAGCAGCCAAGTTTTCCCCTACGAGCAGTACTTC; abundance: -; len: 13; j_gene: TRBJ2-7; v_gene: TRBV14; d_gene: -
CDR3aa: CASSPVPSGADNEQFF; CDR3nt: TGTGCCAGCAGCCCAGTCCCGTCCGGGGCTGACAATGAGCAGTTCTTC; abundance: -; len: 16; j_gene: TRBJ2-1; v_gene: TRBV7-6; d_gene: -
CDR3aa: CASSPVVNTGELFF; CDR3nt: TGTGCCAGCAGCCCCGTAGTGAACACCGGGGAGCTGTTTTTT; abundance: -; len: 14; j_gene: TRBJ2-2; v_gene: TRBV27; d_gene: -
CDR3aa: CASSVSGGATSTDTQYF; CDR3nt: TGTGCCAGCAGTGTTAGCGGGGGGGCCACTAGCACAGATACGCAGTATTTT; abundance: -; len: 17; j_gene: TRBJ2-3; v_gene: TRBV2; d_gene: TRBD2
CDR3aa: CASSQVGLNQPQHF; CDR3nt: TGCGCCAGCAGCCAAGTAGGTTTAAATCAGCCCCAGCATTTT; abundance: -; len: 14; j_gene: TRBJ1-5; v_gene: TRBV4-1; d_gene: -
CDR3aa: CASAPWEGDPKTQYF; CDR3nt: TGTGCCAGCGCTCCCTGGGAGGGAGACCCCAAGACCCAGTACTTC; abundance: -; len: 15; j_gene: TRBJ2-5; v_gene: TRBV2; d_gene: TRBD2
CDR3aa: CASTEGQGLFYTF; CDR3nt: TGTGCCAGCACCGAGGGACAGGGTCTATTCTACACCTTC; abundance: -; len: 13; j_gene: TRBJ1-2; v_gene: TRBV6-5; d_gene: TRBD1
CDR3aa: CASSYSVDRAEQYF; CDR3nt: TGTGCCAGCAGTTACTCGGTAGACAGGGCCGAGCAGTACTTC; abundance: -; len: 14; j_gene: TRBJ2-7; v_gene: TRBV6-5; d_gene: TRBD1
CDR3aa: CASSYSDTDTQYF; CDR3nt: TGTGCCAGCAGTTACTCGGACACAGATACGCAGTATTTT; abundance: -; len: 13; j_gene: TRBJ2-3; v_gene: TRBV6-5; d_gene: -
CDR3aa: CASSQRTYEQYF; CDR3nt: TGCGCCAGCAGTCAACGAACCTACGAGCAGTACTTC; abundance: -; len: 12; j_gene: TRBJ2-7; v_gene: TRBV23-1; d_gene: -
CDR3aa: CASSAQRVDQPQHF; CDR3nt: TGTGCCAGCAGCGCCCAACGGGTTGATCAGCCCCAGCATTTT; abundance: -; len: 14; j_gene: TRBJ1-5; v_gene: TRBV5-8; d_gene: -
CDR3aa: CASNPGGNEQFF; CDR3nt: TGTGCCAGCAACCCAGGAGGGAATGAGCAGTTCTTC; abundance: -; len: 12; j_gene: TRBJ2-1; v_gene: TRBV7-9; d_gene: -
CDR3aa: CSFLRAGANVLTF; CDR3nt: TGCAGCTTCCTTCGGGCAGGGGCCAACGTCCTGACTTTC; abundance: -; len: 13; j_gene: TRBJ2-6; v_gene: TRBV29-1; d_gene: -
CDR3aa: CASSQNGQGGYEQYF; CDR3nt: TGCGCCAGCAGCCAAAACGGACAGGGCGGGTACGAGCAGTACTTC; abundance: -; len: 15; j_gene: TRBJ2-7; v_gene: TRBV4-3; d_gene: TRBD1
CDR3aa: CASSRTVYNEQFF; CDR3nt: TGTGCCAGCAGCCGGACGGTCTACAATGAGCAGTTCTTC; abundance: -; len: 13; j_gene: TRBJ2-1; v_gene: TRBV6-5; d_gene: -
CDR3aa: CATYRDRDNYGYTF; CDR3nt: TGTGCCACCTACCGGGACAGGGATAACTATGGCTACACCTTC; abundance: -; len: 14; j_gene: TRBJ1-2; v_gene: TRBV2; d_gene: TRBD1
CDR3aa: CSVTRLAGGTDTQYF; CDR3nt: TGCAGCGTCACCAGACTAGCGGGGGGCACAGATACGCAGTATTTT; abundance: -; len: 15; j_gene: TRBJ2-3; v_gene: TRBV29-1; d_gene: TRBD2
CDR3aa: CASGTGGYGYTF; CDR3nt: TGTGCCAGCGGGACAGGGGGCTATGGCTACACCTTC; abundance: -; len: 12; j_gene: TRBJ1-2; v_gene: TRBV27; d_gene: TRBD1
CDR3aa: CAWGQVGEQYF; CDR3nt: TGTGCCTGGGGCCAGGTGGGGGAGCAGTACTTC; abundance: -; len: 11; j_gene: TRBJ2-7; v_gene: TRBV30; d_gene: -
CDR3aa: CAWGTSGFTDTQYF; CDR3nt: TGTGCCTGGGGGACTAGCGGATTCACAGATACGCAGTATTTT; abundance: -; len: 14; j_gene: TRBJ2-3; v_gene: TRBV30; d_gene: TRBD2
CDR3aa: CASSQSTGSQETQYF; CDR3nt: TGCGCCAGCAGCCAATCGACAGGTTCTCAAGAGACCCAGTACTTC; abundance: -; len: 15; j_gene: TRBJ2-5; v_gene: TRBV4-3; d_gene: -
CDR3aa: CASSLTDTQYF; CDR3nt: TGTGCCAGCAGTTTGACAGATACGCAGTATTTT; abundance: -; len: 11; j_gene: TRBJ2-3; v_gene: TRBV28; d_gene: -
CDR3aa: CASIGETQYF; CDR3nt: TGTGCCAGCATTGGGGAGACCCAGTACTTC; abundance: -; len: 10; j_gene: TRBJ2-5; v_gene: TRBV2; d_gene: -
CDR3aa: CASSIGTGETYEQYF; CDR3nt: TGTGCCAGTAGTATAGGGACAGGCGAAACCTACGAGCAGTACTTC; abundance: few; len: 15; j_gene: TRBJ2-7; v_gene: TRBV19; d_gene: TRBD1
CDR3aa: CASSQGSGGGYTF; CDR3nt: TGCGCCAGCAGCCAAGGAAGCGGAGGTGGCTACACCTTC; abundance: -; len: 13; j_gene: TRBJ1-2; v_gene: TRBV4-1; d_gene: -
CDR3aa: CASSQALLAEYTDTQYF; CDR3nt: TGCGCCAGCAGCCAAGCTTTGCTAGCGGAGTACACAGATACGCAGTATTTT; abundance: -; len: 17; j_gene: TRBJ2-3; v_gene: TRBV4-1; d_gene: TRBD2
CDR3aa: CASMLGAGELFF; CDR3nt: TGTGCCAGCATGTTAGGTGCCGGGGAGCTGTTTTTT; abundance: -; len: 12; j_gene: TRBJ2-2; v_gene: TRBV6-5; d_gene: -
CDR3aa: CSVTGGIYYGYTF; CDR3nt: TGCAGCGTTACAGGGGGTATTTACTATGGCTACACCTTC; abundance: -; len: 13; j_gene: TRBJ1-2; v_gene: TRBV29-1; d_gene: TRBD1
CDR3aa: CASSLGAGVGELFF; CDR3nt: TGTGCCAGCAGCTTGGGCGCTGGGGTCGGGGAGCTGTTTTTT; abundance: once; len: 14; j_gene: TRBJ2-2; v_gene: TRBV5-6; d_gene: -
CDR3aa: CASSFHRGVNDTEAFF; CDR3nt: TGTGCCAGCAGCTTTCACAGGGGGGTAAATGACACTGAAGCTTTCTTT; abundance: once; len: 16; j_gene: TRBJ1-1; v_gene: TRBV11-3; d_gene: TRBD1